This T cell receptor (delta chain) was captured by sequencing in a study of DNA immune sequencing with unique molecular identifiers (dated by TCRdb to about 2020). About the full investigation: Immunomagnetic cell separation was used to enrich gammadelta T cells from buffy coats, and the genomic DNA of the enriched gammadelta T cells was then sequenced. Fluorescence-activated cell sorting was used to enrich gammadelta T cells from PBMC of some 10 healthy individuals. To compare enriched and non-enriched samples, roughly 0.1 ug of enriched gammadelta T-cell DNA and roughly 1 ug of non-enriched PBMC DNA were sequenced. The study developed and validated an ultrasensitive DNA-based TRD repertoire sequencing method using PCR-introduced unique molecular identifiers. Validation of the method was performed on synthetic reference molecules and on blood samples from healthy individuals. Healthy individuals were used as donors, and sorted peripheral blood gammadelta T cells were profiled from approximately 9 of these donors.

CDR1 and CDR2 were assigned from the germline V gene as GEAIGNYY and EKD. The CDR3, from cysteine to phenylalanine, totals 19 residues. Only the CDR3 portion is preserved as DNA: 57 bases, with reading frame beginning at the first base. V lost 0 bases and J lost 1 base, and the count of bases not matched to a germline gene is 2. In the case of this clone: The specificity of this receptor is unknown. There are no base qualities to consult, and no much larger clone falls within one base.

On the study overall, not on this receptor specifically: Among clonotypes in healthy donors, TRDV2 paired with TRDJ1 was identified as the most common TRD rearrangement. The primer-based approach cannot detect novel TRD sequences that are not targeted by the primers. TRD repertoire diversity varied between healthy donors, with several donors highly oligoclonal where top 5 clonotypes exceeded half of productive molecules.

The library was obtained by multiplex PCR. A 32-plex assay, with primers for all 8 TRDV and 4 TRDJ genes spanning the CDR3, was used to amplify the genomic DNA. A 12-nucleotide UMI was attached over about 3 barcoding PCR cycles, and a second PCR was then run with Illumina adapter primers. AMPure XP beads were used for library purification, and library quality was checked on a Fragment Analyzer with the HS NGS Fragment kit. The sequencing was run with an Illumina MiniSeq mid-output kit, including roughly 22% PhiX, and 150 cycles of paired-end reads. The authors processed their data as follows. MIGEC version 1.2.9 was used to process the reads, grouping the reads by UMI and building error-corrected consensus sequences. Post-processing used modified VDJtools version 1.2.1 scripts and the tcR R package. TCRdb reprocessed the public reads with the caller CATT; rows with the same DNA were merged afterwards. In this record, the V and J calls reflect TCRdb's handling and not the investigators' own analysis. Here the sample has around 780 delta-chain clones; 26% occur a single time. The top ten clones comprise 45% of the sample.

Sequenced input: gamma-delta T cells enriched from blood buffy coat, or unenriched PBMCs (not recorded which). This TCR was sampled from a human donor in good health. The V and J segments used are TRDV2 and TRDJ3, with 13 middle bases fitting TRDD3. The CDR3 amino acid sequence is: CACDTVLGDTSWDTRQMFF. The sequenced DNA is TGTGCCTGTGACACCGTACTGGGGGATACGTCCTGGGACACCCGACAGATGTTTTTC.